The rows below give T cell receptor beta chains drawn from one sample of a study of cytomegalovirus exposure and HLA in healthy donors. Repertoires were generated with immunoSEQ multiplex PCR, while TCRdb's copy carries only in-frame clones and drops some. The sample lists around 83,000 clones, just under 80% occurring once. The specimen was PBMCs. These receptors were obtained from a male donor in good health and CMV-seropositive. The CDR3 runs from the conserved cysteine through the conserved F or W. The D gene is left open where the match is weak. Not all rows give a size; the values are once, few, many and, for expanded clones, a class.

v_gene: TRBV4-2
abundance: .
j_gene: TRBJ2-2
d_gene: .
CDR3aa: CASSNNGELFF
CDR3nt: TGTGCCAGCAGCAACAACGGGGAGCTGTTTTTT

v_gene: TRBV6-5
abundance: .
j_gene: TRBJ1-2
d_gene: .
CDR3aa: CASSHSKPPLRGYTF
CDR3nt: TGTGCCAGCAGTCACAGCAAACCTCCTCTGCGCGGCTACACCTTC

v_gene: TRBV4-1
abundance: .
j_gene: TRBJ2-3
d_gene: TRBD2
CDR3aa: CASSQDSGVRTDTQYF
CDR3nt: TGCGCCAGCAGCCAAGATAGCGGGGTTCGCACAGATACGCAGTATTTT

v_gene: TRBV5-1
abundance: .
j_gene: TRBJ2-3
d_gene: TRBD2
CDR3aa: CASSSGLAGVDTQYF
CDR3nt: TGCGCCAGCAGCTCGGGACTAGCGGGGGTGGATACGCAGTATTTT

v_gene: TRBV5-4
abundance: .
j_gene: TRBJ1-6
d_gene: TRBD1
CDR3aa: CASSLAWGQDNSPLHF
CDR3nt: TGTGCCAGCAGCTTGGCCTGGGGACAGGATAATTCACCCCTCCACTTT

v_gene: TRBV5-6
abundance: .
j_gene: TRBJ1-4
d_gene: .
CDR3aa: CASSLGAGVNEKLFF
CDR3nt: TGTGCCAGCAGCTTGGGAGCAGGGGTTAATGAAAAACTGTTTTTT

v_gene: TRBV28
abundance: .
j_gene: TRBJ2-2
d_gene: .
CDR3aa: CASRQGGNGELFF
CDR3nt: TGTGCCAGCAGGCAGGGGGGCAACGGGGAGCTGTTTTTT

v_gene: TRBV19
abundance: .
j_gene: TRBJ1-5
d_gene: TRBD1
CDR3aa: CASSMGQGYSNQPQHF
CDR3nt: TGTGCCAGTAGTATGGGACAGGGGTATAGCAATCAGCCCCAGCATTTT

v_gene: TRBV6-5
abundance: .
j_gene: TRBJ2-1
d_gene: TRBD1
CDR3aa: CASSSFGQEDEQFF
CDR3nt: TGTGCCAGCAGTTCCTTCGGACAGGAGGATGAGCAGTTCTTC

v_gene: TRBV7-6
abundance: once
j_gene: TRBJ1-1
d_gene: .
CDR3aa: CASSSRQGKSEAFF
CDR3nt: TGTGCCAGCAGCTCCCGGCAGGGGAAATCAGAAGCTTTCTTT

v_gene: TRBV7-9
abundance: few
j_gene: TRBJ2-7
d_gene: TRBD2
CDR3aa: CASSLGTSGHYEQYF
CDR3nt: TGTGCCAGCAGCCTAGGGACTAGCGGGCACTACGAGCAGTACTTC

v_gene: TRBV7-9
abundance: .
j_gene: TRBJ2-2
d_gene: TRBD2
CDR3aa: CASSLRASGSTAGELFF
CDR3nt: TGTGCCAGCAGCTTACGGGCTAGCGGGAGTACTGCCGGGGAGCTGTTTTTT

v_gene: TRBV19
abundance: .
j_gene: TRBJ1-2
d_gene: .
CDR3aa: CASSIWSGVKNYGYTF
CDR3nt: TGTGCCAGTAGTATATGGTCAGGGGTAAAGAACTATGGCTACACCTTC

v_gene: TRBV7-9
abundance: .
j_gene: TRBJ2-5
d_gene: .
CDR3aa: CASSLGAQAETQYF
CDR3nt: TGTGCCAGCAGCTTAGGAGCCCAGGCGGAGACCCAGTACTTC

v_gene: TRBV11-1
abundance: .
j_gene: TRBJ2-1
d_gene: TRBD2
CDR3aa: CASSRLAGGPGEQFF
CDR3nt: TGTGCCAGCAGCAGACTAGCGGGAGGGCCCGGTGAGCAGTTCTTC

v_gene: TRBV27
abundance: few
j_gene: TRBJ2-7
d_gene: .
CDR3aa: CASTKAGSGEQYF
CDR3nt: TGTGCCAGCACCAAAGCAGGGTCGGGCGAGCAGTACTTC

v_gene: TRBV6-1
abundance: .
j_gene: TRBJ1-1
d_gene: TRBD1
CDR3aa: CASSVGTGNTEAFF
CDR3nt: TGTGCCAGCAGTGTCGGGACAGGGAACACTGAAGCTTTCTTT

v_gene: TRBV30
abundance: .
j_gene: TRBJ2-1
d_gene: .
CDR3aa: CGLRDYNEQFF
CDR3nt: TGTGGACTGCGTGATTACAATGAGCAGTTCTTC

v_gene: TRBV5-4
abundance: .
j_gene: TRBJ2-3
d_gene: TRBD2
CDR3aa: CASSRGQVGGAADTQYF
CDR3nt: TGTGCCAGCAGCCGAGGTCAGGTCGGGGGGGCGGCAGATACGCAGTATTTT

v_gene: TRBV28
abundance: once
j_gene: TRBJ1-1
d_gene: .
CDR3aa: CASSVGVLGGTEAFF
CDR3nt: TGTGCCAGCAGTGTCGGGGTTCTAGGCGGCACTGAAGCTTTCTTT

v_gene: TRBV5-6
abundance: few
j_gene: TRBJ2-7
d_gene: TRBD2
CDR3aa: CASSSMRGSSGSSTEQYF
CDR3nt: TGTGCCAGCAGCTCGATGCGGGGTAGCAGCGGGAGCTCCACCGAGCAGTACTTC

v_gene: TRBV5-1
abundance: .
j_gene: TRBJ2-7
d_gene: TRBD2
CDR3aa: CASHLRAGAYEQYF
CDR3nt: TGCGCCAGCCACCTTAGAGCGGGAGCCTACGAGCAGTACTTC

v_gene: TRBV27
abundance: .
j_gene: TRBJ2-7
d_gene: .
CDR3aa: CASSRQGLYEQYF
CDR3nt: TGTGCCAGCAGTAGGCAGGGGTTGTACGAGCAGTACTTC

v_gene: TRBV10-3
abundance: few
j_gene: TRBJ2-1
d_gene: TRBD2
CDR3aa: CAISGGTGGGNEQFF
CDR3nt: TGTGCCATCAGTGGTGGGACGGGAGGGGGGAATGAGCAGTTCTTC

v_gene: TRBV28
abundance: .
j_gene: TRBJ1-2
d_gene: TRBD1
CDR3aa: CASSLPTGEGNYGYTF
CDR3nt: TGTGCCAGCAGTTTACCGACAGGGGAAGGGAACTATGGCTACACCTTC

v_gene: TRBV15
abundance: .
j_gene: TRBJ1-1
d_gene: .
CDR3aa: CATRRDKGVNTEAFF
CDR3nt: TGTGCCACCAGGAGGGATAAGGGAGTAAACACTGAAGCTTTCTTT

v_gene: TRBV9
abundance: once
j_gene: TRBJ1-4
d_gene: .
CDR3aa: CASSPHFRGPEKLFF
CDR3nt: TGTGCCAGCAGCCCCCATTTTAGGGGCCCTGAAAAACTGTTTTTT

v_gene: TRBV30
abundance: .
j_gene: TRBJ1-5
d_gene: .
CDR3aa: CAWSKTPGGSNQPQHF
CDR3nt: TGTGCCTGGAGTAAGACGCCCGGCGGGAGCAATCAGCCCCAGCATTTT

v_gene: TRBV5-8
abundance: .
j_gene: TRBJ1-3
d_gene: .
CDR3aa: CASSLVPGSSGNTIYF
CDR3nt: TGTGCCAGCAGCTTGGTTCCGGGGAGCTCTGGAAACACCATATATTTT

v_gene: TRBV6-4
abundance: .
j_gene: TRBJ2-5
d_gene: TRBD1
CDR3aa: CASSDTTGSPARMGWTQYF
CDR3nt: TGTGCCAGCAGTGACACGACAGGGTCCCCGGCTAGAATGGGCTGGACCCAGTACTTC

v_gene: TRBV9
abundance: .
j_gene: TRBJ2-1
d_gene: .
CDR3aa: CASSVVRVSQGEQFF
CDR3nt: TGTGCCAGCAGCGTAGTGAGAGTCTCCCAGGGAGAGCAGTTCTTC

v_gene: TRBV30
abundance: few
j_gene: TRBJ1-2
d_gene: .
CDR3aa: CAWTPRRGAYGYTF
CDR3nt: TGTGCCTGGACCCCCCGACGGGGGGCCTATGGCTACACCTTC

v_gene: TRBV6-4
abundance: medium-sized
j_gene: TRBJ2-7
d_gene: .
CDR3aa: CASGTNSYEQYF
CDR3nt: TGTGCCAGCGGGACAAACTCCTACGAGCAGTACTTC

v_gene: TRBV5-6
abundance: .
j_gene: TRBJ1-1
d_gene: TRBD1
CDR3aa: CASSYGTGWVAHTEAFF
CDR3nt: TGTGCCAGCAGCTACGGGACAGGGTGGGTCGCACACACTGAAGCTTTCTTT

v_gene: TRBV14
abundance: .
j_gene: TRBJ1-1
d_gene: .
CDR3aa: CASRSGVNTEAFF
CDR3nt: TGTGCCAGCCGGTCGGGGGTGAACACTGAAGCTTTCTTT

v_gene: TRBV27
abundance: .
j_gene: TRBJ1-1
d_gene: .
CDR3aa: CASSLGGGRATFF
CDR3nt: TGTGCCAGCAGTTTAGGGGGGGGCAGAGCAACTTTCTTT

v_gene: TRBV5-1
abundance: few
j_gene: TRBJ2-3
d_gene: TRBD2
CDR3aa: CASSLGGTSGGSTDTQYF
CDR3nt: TGCGCCAGCAGCTTGGGTGGGACTAGCGGGGGAAGCACAGATACGCAGTATTTT

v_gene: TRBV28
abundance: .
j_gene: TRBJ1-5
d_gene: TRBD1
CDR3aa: CASFTGVGQPQHF
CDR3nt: TGTGCCAGCTTTACAGGGGTAGGTCAGCCCCAGCATTTT

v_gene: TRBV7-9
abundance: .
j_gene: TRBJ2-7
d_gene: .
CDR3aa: CASSSTVYEQYF
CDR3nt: TGTGCCAGCAGCTCAACAGTGTACGAGCAGTACTTC

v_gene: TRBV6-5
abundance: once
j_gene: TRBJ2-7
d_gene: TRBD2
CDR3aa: CASSYVAGGSSYEQYF
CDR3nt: TGTGCCAGCAGTTACGTAGCGGGAGGGAGTTCCTACGAGCAGTACTTC

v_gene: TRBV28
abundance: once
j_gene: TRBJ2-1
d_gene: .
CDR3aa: CASSSESGPRGYNEQFF
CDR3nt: TGTGCCAGCAGTTCCGAGTCGGGTCCGCGAGGTTACAATGAGCAGTTCTTC

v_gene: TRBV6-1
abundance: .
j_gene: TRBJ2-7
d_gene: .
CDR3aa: CASRPTMPSYEQYF
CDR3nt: TGTGCCAGCAGACCGACAATGCCCTCCTACGAGCAGTACTTC

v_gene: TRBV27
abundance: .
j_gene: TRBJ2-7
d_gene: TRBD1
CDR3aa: CASSLRQGAREQYF
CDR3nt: TGTGCCAGCAGTTTACGACAGGGGGCGAGGGAGCAGTACTTC

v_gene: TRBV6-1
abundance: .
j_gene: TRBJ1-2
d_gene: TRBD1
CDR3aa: CASSVRGVGYGYTF
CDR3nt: TGTGCCAGCAGTGTCAGGGGGGTCGGCTATGGCTACACCTTC

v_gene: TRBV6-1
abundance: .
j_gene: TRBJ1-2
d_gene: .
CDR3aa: CASSELASGRWNGYTF
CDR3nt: TGTGCCAGCAGTGAACTTGCGTCGGGGAGGTGGAATGGCTACACCTTC

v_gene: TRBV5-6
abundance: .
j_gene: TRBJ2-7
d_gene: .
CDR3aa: CASSPLPGEIHEQYF
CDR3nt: TGTGCCAGCAGTCCTCTCCCAGGGGAAATCCACGAGCAGTACTTC

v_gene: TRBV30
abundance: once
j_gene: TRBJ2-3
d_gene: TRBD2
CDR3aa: CAWASLAGGTDTQYF
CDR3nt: TGTGCCTGGGCCTCACTAGCGGGGGGAACAGATACGCAGTATTTT

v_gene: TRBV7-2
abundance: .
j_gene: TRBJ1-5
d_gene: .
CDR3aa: CASSLGSGSGNQPQHF
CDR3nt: TGTGCCAGCAGCTTAGGGTCAGGGTCGGGCAATCAGCCCCAGCATTTT

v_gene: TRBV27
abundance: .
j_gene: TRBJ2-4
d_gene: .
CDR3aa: CASSVQGAKNIQYF
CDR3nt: TGTGCCAGCAGTGTACAGGGCGCCAAAAACATTCAGTACTTC

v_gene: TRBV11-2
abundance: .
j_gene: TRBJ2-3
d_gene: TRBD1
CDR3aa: CASRDSTGPDTQYF
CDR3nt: TGTGCCAGCAGGGATTCGACAGGGCCAGATACGCAGTATTTT

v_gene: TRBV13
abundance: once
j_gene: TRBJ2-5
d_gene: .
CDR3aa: CASSSSRLQETQYF
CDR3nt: TGTGCCAGCAGCTCGTCGCGGCTCCAAGAGACCCAGTACTTC

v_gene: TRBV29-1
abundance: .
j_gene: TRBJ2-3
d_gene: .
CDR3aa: CSAGGASTDTQYF
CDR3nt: TGCAGCGCGGGGGGCGCTTCCACAGATACGCAGTATTTT

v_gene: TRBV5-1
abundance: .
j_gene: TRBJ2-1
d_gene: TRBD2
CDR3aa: CASFLGGSEQFF
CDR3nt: TGCGCCAGCTTTCTCGGGGGGTCGGAGCAGTTCTTC

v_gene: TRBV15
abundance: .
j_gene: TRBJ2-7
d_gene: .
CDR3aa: CATSREGGSFYEQYF
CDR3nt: TGTGCCACCAGCAGAGAAGGGGGTAGTTTTTACGAGCAGTACTTC

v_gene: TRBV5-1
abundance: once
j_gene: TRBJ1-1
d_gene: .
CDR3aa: CASSWETGNTEAFF
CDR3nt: TGCGCCAGCAGCTGGGAGACAGGGAACACTGAAGCTTTCTTT